A selection of T cell receptor beta chains follows, all from one sample in a study of human T cells and chemical hapten exposure. TCRdb passed the RACE reads through MiXCR, listing each CDR3 protein once. This sample has some 80,000 distinct CDR3 sequences, with 9.5% to 13% found just once. Sequenced here: whole blood, sampled in connection with sensitization to the hapten diphenylcyclopropenone (DPC). The receptors here all came from a woman in her twenties or thirties with alopecia areata. Some clones in this sample may be carry-over from other donors' samples. Both conserved end residues are part of each CDR3. Fields, in order: V gene, J gene, CDR3 protein.

V gene: TRBV6-1; J gene: TRBJ2-3; CDR3 protein: CASRETGTNTQYF
V gene: TRBV6-2/TRBV6-3; J gene: TRBJ1-2; CDR3 protein: CASAWGYDGYTF
V gene: TRBV11-3; J gene: TRBJ1-1; CDR3 protein: CASSNSDHTEAFF
V gene: TRBV29-1; J gene: TRBJ1-3; CDR3 protein: CSARRGASGNTIYF
V gene: TRBV12-3/TRBV12-4; J gene: TRBJ1-5; CDR3 protein: CASSLGDQPQHF
V gene: TRBV29-1; J gene: TRBJ2-7; CDR3 protein: CSVEKGTTNYEQYF
V gene: TRBV29-1; J gene: TRBJ1-4; CDR3 protein: CSVGGGQDATNEKLFF
V gene: TRBV5-1; J gene: TRBJ1-1; CDR3 protein: CASSLAPGGTEAFF
V gene: TRBV29-1; J gene: TRBJ2-7; CDR3 protein: CSVGQGVYEQYF
V gene: TRBV7-2; J gene: TRBJ1-3; CDR3 protein: CASSLRITSSGNTIYF
V gene: TRBV6-2/TRBV6-3; J gene: TRBJ2-7; CDR3 protein: CASSYLGGLSYEQYF
V gene: TRBV2; J gene: TRBJ2-5; CDR3 protein: CASSEVGLAGSKETQYF
V gene: TRBV2; J gene: TRBJ1-5; CDR3 protein: CASSELGGSNQPQHF
V gene: TRBV11-2; J gene: TRBJ1-2; CDR3 protein: CASSLGRATNYGYTF
V gene: TRBV29-1; J gene: TRBJ1-3; CDR3 protein: CSAQRQGSGNTIYF
V gene: TRBV7-2; J gene: TRBJ2-1; CDR3 protein: CASNLARSSYNEQFF
V gene: TRBV7-9; J gene: TRBJ1-1; CDR3 protein: CASSSGPPENTEAFF
V gene: TRBV29-1; J gene: TRBJ1-5; CDR3 protein: CSVEDAPNQPQHF
V gene: TRBV7-6; J gene: TRBJ1-2; CDR3 protein: CASSSPSLSGGYTF
V gene: TRBV28; J gene: TRBJ1-4; CDR3 protein: CASSLIANEKLFF
V gene: TRBV4-2; J gene: TRBJ1-2; CDR3 protein: CASSKGEPNYGYTF
V gene: TRBV25-1; J gene: TRBJ2-2; CDR3 protein: CASASPASGRNTGELFF
V gene: TRBV29-1; J gene: TRBJ1-1; CDR3 protein: CSVGLGQGQTEAFF
V gene: TRBV20-1; J gene: TRBJ1-2; CDR3 protein: CSARVDGTYGYTF
V gene: TRBV29-1; J gene: TRBJ2-5; CDR3 protein: CSASGGKETQYF
V gene: TRBV12-3/TRBV12-4; J gene: TRBJ1-1; CDR3 protein: CASSYAGWREAFF
V gene: TRBV9; J gene: TRBJ2-6; CDR3 protein: CASSVATYISGANVLTF
V gene: TRBV29-1; J gene: TRBJ2-7; CDR3 protein: CSVSIRGPPYEQYF
V gene: TRBV19; J gene: TRBJ1-5; CDR3 protein: CASSSRRSNQPQHF
V gene: TRBV28; J gene: TRBJ2-7; CDR3 protein: CASNSYLTYEQYF
V gene: TRBV20-1; J gene: TRBJ1-1; CDR3 protein: CSALGGGTEAFF
V gene: TRBV6-6; J gene: TRBJ2-3; CDR3 protein: CASSLCLADSCTDTQYF
V gene: TRBV5-4; J gene: TRBJ2-1; CDR3 protein: CASSFDAGSNEQFF